The 21 T cell receptor beta chains listed next were all sequenced from one sample in a study of T cells in Graves' hyperthyroidism and ophthalmopathy. Amplified regions were TCR beta CDR3 sequences from RNA transcripts. HTBI primers were the set used in a first-round RT-PCR of the TCR CDR3. TCRdb passed the multiplex PCR reads through MiXCR, listing each CDR3 protein once. Of about 320,000 distinct CDR3 sequences in the sample, 16% are singletons; the top ten hold 33%. Specimen: blood. All receptors derive from a man aged 25 to 45 with Graves' hyperthyroidism.

Notes on this clonotype: A much larger clone lies a single base off, so this may be a read error. DNA of the CDR3: TGCGGTGCTCGGAACTACAATGAGCAGTTCTTC. It translates to CGARNYNEQFF. The chain employs TRBV20-1 and TRBJ2-1; D call uncertain. Germline V CDR1 and CDR2: DFQATT, SNEGSKA (reference sequence). The CDR3 consists of 11 residues.

As to this clonotype: The junction differs from germline at one of its ends, possibly a read error. The rearrangement uses TRBV6-2 or TRBV6-3 and TRBJ1-6, with D tentatively TRBD1 (5 bases). Germline V gene data show CDR1 as MNHEY and CDR2 as SVGEGT. The CDR3 is 15 residues long. In nucleotides, the CDR3 is TGTGCCAGCAGTTACCAAGGCCAGGGAAAGTCACCCCCCCACTTT. Amino acids: CASSYQGQGKSPPHF.

This clonotype has a handful of counts. The CDR3 loop is CASSRGNRVGETQYF. CDR3 DNA sequence: TGTGCCAGCAGCCGAGGAAACAGGGTGGGAGAGACCCAGTACTTC. The V gene is TRBV7-3, the J gene TRBJ2-5, with a weak D call TRBD1 (6 bases). Trimming removed 5 bases at V and 4 bases at J, with 17 bases between. The CDR3 has 15 residues. Looked up from germline, CDR1 is SGHTA and CDR2 is FQGTGA. The full variable domain, with the rest looked up from reference TRBV7-3 and TRBJ2-5, is GAGVSQTPSNKVTEKGKYVELRCDPISGHTALYWYRQSLGQGPEFLIYFQGTGAADDSGLPNDRFFAVRPEGSVSTLKIQRTERGDSAVYLCASSRGNRVGETQYFGPGTRLLVL.

This clonotype was recorded many times. This chain links TRBV30 with TRBJ2-1; D call uncertain. This CDR3 contains 11 residues. Germline loops: CDR1 GTSNPN, CDR2 SVGIG (reference sequence). Trimming took 7 bases from V and 5 from J, leaving 9 bases between them. The CDR3 loop is CAYNFDNEQFF. The CDR3 DNA sequence: TGTGCCTACAATTTCGACAATGAGCAGTTCTTC.

This clonotype was recorded at least ten times. The genes are TRBV11-2 and TRBJ2-7; D gene uncertain. Looked up from germline, CDR1 is SGHAT and CDR2 is FQNNGV. The CDR3 extends over 14 amino acids. Trimming cost V 4 bases and J 2 bases, with 12 bases left between them. The CDR3 loop reads CASSSATRAYEQYF. CDR3 DNA: TGTGCCAGCAGCTCTGCGACCCGGGCCTACGAGCAGTACTTC.

This clonotype was counted at least ten times. The chain links TRBV18 to TRBJ2-7; D unclear. V was pared by 2 bases and J by 2 bases, with 10 bases between. Germline V gene lookup returns CDR1 KGHSH and CDR2 LQKENI. This CDR3 has 14 amino acids. The CDR3 here is CASSPSTRTYEQYF. CDR3 sequence (DNA): TGTGCCAGCTCACCATCAACGAGAACCTACGAGCAGTACTTC. The full variable domain, with the rest looked up from reference TRBV18 and TRBJ2-7, is NAGVMQNPRHLVRRRGQEARLRCSPMKGHSHVYWYRQLPEEGLKFMVYLQKENIIDESGMPKERFSAEFPKEGPSILRIQQVVRGDSAAYFCASSPSTRTYEQYFGPGTRLTVT.

The sample holds a few counts of this clonotype. This chain links TRBV19 with TRBJ1-2; possibly TRBD1 for D (6 bases). The germline V gene encodes CDR1 LNHDA and CDR2 SQIVND (reference sequence). Between the trimmed V and J ends, which lost 3 bases and 4 bases, there was a span of 15 bases. The CDR3 spans 15 residues. In DNA, the CDR3 is TGTGCCAGTAGTATGGGGGGCCAACTCCTCTATGGCTACACCTTC. Its translation: CASSMGGQLLYGYTF.

In nucleotides, the CDR3 is TGTGCCAGCAGCCAAGATGGGTCTAGCGGACACAATGAGCAGTTCTTC. Protein product: CASSQDGSSGHNEQFF. V gene TRBV3-1 combines with J gene TRBJ2-1, with 7 bases aligning to TRBD2. V shed 0 bases, J shed 5 bases, and the junction held 7 bases outside the gene matches. The CDR3 runs 16 residues. Germline assignment: CDR1 LGHDT and CDR2 YNNKEL (reference sequence).

The rearrangement links TRBV20-1 to TRBJ1-5, with TRBD1 matching 10 bases. The V and J ends lost 5 bases and 0 bases, in that order; junction bases with no gene match: 4. The CDR3 consists of 15 residues. Germline V lookup: CDR1 DFQATT, CDR2 SNEGSKA (reference sequence). In DNA form, the CDR3 reads TGCAGTGCTTTGGGACAGGGGAATAGCAATCAGCCCCAGCATTTT. Translating gives CSALGQGNSNQPQHF.

The gene calls are TRBV18 and TRBJ1-5; 7 bases are a match to TRBD1. CDR1 is KGHSH and CDR2 is LQKENI in the germline V gene. The CDR3 is made up of 18 amino acids. V lost 2 bases to trimming and J lost 7 bases; unmatched junction nucleotides: 17. The DNA of the CDR3 is TGTGCCAGCTCACCATTCAGACAGGGTGTGGTGAAAGGGCAGCCCCAGCATTTT. Encoded protein: CASSPFRQGVVKGQPQHF.

Only a few counts were recorded for this clonotype. V is TRBV30 and J is TRBJ2-2, with TRBD2 as a possible D gene (6 bases). V was cut by 4 bases and J by 1 base, with 10 bases left in between. This CDR3 contains 14 residues. Germline CDR1 is GTSNPN and CDR2 is SVGIG (reference sequence). The CDR3 reads CAWNRGKNTGELFF. The CDR3 DNA reads as TGTGCCTGGAATCGCGGGAAGAACACCGGGGAGCTGTTTTTT.

This clonotype was picked up many times. The chain links TRBV30 to TRBJ1-2; D gene uncertain. This CDR3 has 14 residues. Trimming took 0 bases from V and 4 from J, leaving 12 bases between them. Germline lookup yields CDR1 GTSNPN and CDR2 SVGIG (reference sequence). The CDR3 here is CAWSVGGSSYGYTF. The CDR3 DNA reads TGTGCCTGGAGTGTTGGTGGATCCTCCTATGGCTACACCTTC. Full variable domain (missing parts from reference TRBV30 and TRBJ1-2): SQTIHQWPATLVQPVGSPLSLECTVEGTSNPNLYWYRQAAGRGLQLLFYSVGIGQISSEVPQNLSASRPQDRQFILSSKKLLLSDSGFYLCAWSVGGSSYGYTFGSGTRLTVV.

In this sample, this clonotype turned up a few times. This chain uses TRBV6-1 with TRBJ2-1; 10 nucleotides line up with TRBD2. Losses at the gene ends were 8 bases for V and 3 bases for J; bases not matched to a gene: 10. Germline V gene lookup returns CDR1 MNHNS and CDR2 SASEGT. The CDR3 covers 16 residues. The CDR3 nucleotides are TGTGCCAGCCAGAGGGGGCTAGCGGGAGTCTACAATGAGCAGTTCTTC. Translation: CASQRGLAGVYNEQFF.

This clonotype has just a few counts. The rearrangement joins TRBV6-1 to TRBJ2-3; the D gene could be TRBD1 or TRBD2 (5 bases each). This CDR3 region has 13 residues. In germline, CDR1 is MNHNS, CDR2 SASEGT. With 6 bases removed from V and 3 bases from J, the gap between germline ends came to 10 bases. The CDR3: CASSRDGTDTQYF. CDR3 DNA sequence: TGTGCCAGCAGCCGGGACGGAACAGATACGCAGTATTTT.

This clonotype was counted many times. The chain links TRBV20-1 to TRBJ1-1; D is uncertain. The V and J ends lost 6 bases and 5 bases respectively, with 13 bases between them. The CDR3 has 12 amino acids. CDR1 and CDR2 from the germline V gene are DFQATT and SNEGSKA (reference sequence). The CDR3 sequence is CSAIPSGTEAFF. CDR3 sequence (DNA): TGCAGTGCCATCCCCTCGGGGACTGAAGCTTTCTTT.

This clonotype was counted many times. The rearrangement links TRBV28 to TRBJ2-5, with 10 nucleotides matching TRBD1. Germline V gives CDR1 MDHEN, CDR2 SYDVKM. After removal of 7 bases from V and 4 bases from J, the junction contained 12 bases not matched to a gene. The CDR3 totals 16 residues. DNA of the CDR3: TGTGCCAGCACTTCGCCAGGGACAGGGGAAGGAGAGACCCAGTACTTC. This encodes CASTSPGTGEGETQYF. The variable domain in full, completed from reference TRBV28 and TRBJ2-5, reads DVKVTQSSRYLVKRTGEKVFLECVQDMDHENMFWYRQDPGLGLRLIYFSYDVKMKEKGDIPEGYSVSREKKERFSLILESASTNQTSMYLCASTSPGTGEGETQYFGPGTRLLVL.

Ten or more counts support this clonotype. The chain has TRBV28 and TRBJ2-2; TRBD2 is a possible D gene (5 bases). There are 13 residues in the CDR3. Germline CDR1 is MDHEN and CDR2 is SYDVKM. The V and J ends lost 5 bases and 3 bases respectively, with 7 bases between them. The CDR3 DNA reads TGTGCCAGCAGTATGGACTACACCGGGGAGCTGTTTTTT. Its translation: CASSMDYTGELFF.

This clonotype came up a few times. The chain joins TRBV19 to TRBJ2-5, with unresolved D. This CDR3 spans 13 amino acids. Germline V gene sequence: CDR1 LNHDA, CDR2 SQIVND (reference sequence). V lost 3 bases, J lost 7 bases, and 12 bases lay in between. The CDR3 reads CASSMYGGRTQYF. Written as DNA, the CDR3 is TGTGCCAGTAGTATGTACGGTGGAAGGACCCAGTACTTC. The full variable domain, with the rest looked up from reference TRBV19 and TRBJ2-5, is DGGITQSPKYLFRKEGQNVTLSCEQNLNHDAMYWYRQDPGQGLRLIYYSQIVNDFQKGDIAEGYSVSREKKESFPLTVTSAQKNPTAFYLCASSMYGGRTQYFGPGTRLLVL.

This chain connects TRBV24-1 to TRBJ2-2; possibly TRBD2 for D (7 bases). Germline V gene sequence: CDR1 KGHDR, CDR2 SFDVKD. The V gene lost 5 bases and the J gene lost 1 base, with 13 bases spanning the gap. CDR3 length: 16 amino acids. The CDR3 spells CATSATGGQNTGELFF. The CDR3 region has the DNA TGTGCCACCAGTGCCACCGGGGGGCAGAACACCGGGGAGCTGTTTTTT.

This sequence joins TRBV24-1 and TRBJ2-1; either TRBD1 or TRBD2 may supply D (5 bases each). The germline V gene encodes CDR1 KGHDR and CDR2 SFDVKD. Trimming stripped 2 bases from V and 5 bases from J, with 15 bases between. The CDR3 sequence is 16 residues long. The CDR3 protein is CATSDSAGTLNNEQFF. CDR3 bases: TGTGCCACCAGTGATTCCGCCGGGACCCTCAACAATGAGCAGTTCTTC.

This clonotype was seen repeatedly, ten times or more. The rearrangement links TRBV2 to TRBJ2-2; D is ambiguous. The CDR3 extends over 14 amino acids. V lost 5 bases and J lost 0, with 7 bases in between. Germline CDR1 SNHLY, CDR2 FYNNEI. In DNA, the CDR3 is TGTGCCAGCAGTCAGAGCGCGAACACCGGGGAGCTGTTTTTT. It yields the protein CASSQSANTGELFF.